A selection of T cell receptor beta chains follows, all from one sample in a study of identical twins. MiXCR, run by TCRdb on the 5' RACE reads, gives a single entry per CDR3 protein. Of 700,000 to 950,000 distinct CDR3 sequences in the sample, around 12% are singletons; the top ten hold under 2%. This sample was shared with a second study, whose subject was yellow fever vaccine responses in identical twins.

What was sequenced was PBMCs. The receptors here all came from a woman aged 18-29 years in good health. The CDR3 runs from the conserved cysteine through the conserved F or W. Fields, in order: D gene, J gene, V gene, clone size, CDR3 protein, CDR3 DNA. A D gene is named only where the DNA matches it firmly. The size entry is marked missing in some rows and otherwise reads once, few, many or a size class.

d_gene: -
j_gene: TRBJ2-7
v_gene: TRBV12-3/TRBV12-4
abundance: many
CDR3aa: CASSLQTSAEQYF
CDR3nt: TGTGCCAGCAGTTTACAGACTAGTGCGGAGCAGTACTTC

d_gene: TRBD1
j_gene: TRBJ2-2
v_gene: TRBV28
abundance: many
CDR3aa: CASSTRSDRGLAGELFF
CDR3nt: TGTGCCAGCAGCACACGAAGCGACAGGGGGCTTGCCGGGGAGCTGTTTTTT

d_gene: TRBD2
j_gene: TRBJ2-7
v_gene: TRBV7-9
abundance: -
CDR3aa: CASSEGRGTYEQYF
CDR3nt: TGTGCCAGCAGCGAAGGGCGGGGGACCTACGAGCAGTACTTC

d_gene: TRBD2
j_gene: TRBJ2-5
v_gene: TRBV10-3
abundance: few
CDR3aa: CAIRTSGGVQETQYF
CDR3nt: TGTGCCATCAGGACTAGCGGGGGGGTCCAAGAGACCCAGTACTTC

d_gene: TRBD2
j_gene: TRBJ2-3
v_gene: TRBV2
abundance: -
CDR3aa: CAIPYDGLAGEVDTQYF
CDR3nt: TGTGCCATTCCCTACGATGGACTAGCGGGAGAGGTGGATACGCAGTATTTT

d_gene: TRBD2
j_gene: TRBJ2-2
v_gene: TRBV12-3/TRBV12-4
abundance: few
CDR3aa: CASSFGAGVNTGELFF
CDR3nt: TGTGCCAGCAGTTTTGGAGCGGGAGTGAACACCGGGGAGCTGTTTTTT

d_gene: -
j_gene: TRBJ1-2
v_gene: TRBV28
abundance: few
CDR3aa: CASSPSGTTNYGYTF
CDR3nt: TGTGCCAGCAGTCCATCCGGGACGACTAACTATGGCTACACCTTC

d_gene: -
j_gene: TRBJ2-7
v_gene: TRBV24-1
abundance: -
CDR3aa: CATSVSVSDEQYF
CDR3nt: TGTGCCACCAGTGTTAGCGTTTCCGACGAGCAGTACTTC

d_gene: -
j_gene: TRBJ2-1
v_gene: TRBV20-1
abundance: few
CDR3aa: CSVKSRGSYNEQFF
CDR3nt: TGCAGTGTCAAGTCCAGGGGCTCCTACAATGAGCAGTTCTTC

d_gene: TRBD2
j_gene: TRBJ2-2
v_gene: TRBV3-1
abundance: few
CDR3aa: CASSQDRGLAAGELFF
CDR3nt: TGTGCCAGCAGCCAAGATCGGGGACTAGCGGCCGGGGAGCTGTTTTTT

d_gene: TRBD2
j_gene: TRBJ2-3
v_gene: TRBV5-1
abundance: -
CDR3aa: CASSLYYTSGRADTQYF
CDR3nt: TGCGCCAGCAGCCTCTACTATACTAGCGGGAGGGCAGATACGCAGTATTTT

d_gene: -
j_gene: TRBJ2-7
v_gene: TRBV7-9
abundance: -
CDR3aa: CASSFSGGVYEQYF
CDR3nt: TGTGCCAGCAGCTTCTCGGGCGGAGTCTACGAGCAGTACTTC

d_gene: -
j_gene: TRBJ2-5
v_gene: TRBV28
abundance: few
CDR3aa: CASSLGTLQMGETQYF
CDR3nt: TGTGCCAGCAGTCTAGGGACACTTCAAATGGGGGAGACCCAGTACTTC

d_gene: -
j_gene: TRBJ2-2
v_gene: TRBV25-1
abundance: -
CDR3aa: CASSEGQTYTGELFF
CDR3nt: TGTGCCAGCAGTGAAGGACAGACTTACACCGGGGAGCTGTTTTTT

d_gene: TRBD2
j_gene: TRBJ2-2
v_gene: TRBV7-2
abundance: few
CDR3aa: CASSSPAGARTGELFF
CDR3nt: TGTGCCAGCAGCTCGCCAGCGGGAGCTCGGACCGGGGAGCTGTTTTTT

d_gene: -
j_gene: TRBJ2-1
v_gene: TRBV7-8
abundance: -
CDR3aa: CASSFEGTRSYNEQFF
CDR3nt: TGTGCCAGCAGCTTTGAGGGGACACGCTCCTACAATGAGCAGTTCTTC

d_gene: -
j_gene: TRBJ2-5
v_gene: TRBV5-1
abundance: few
CDR3aa: CASSLTAWETQYF
CDR3nt: TGCGCCAGCAGCTTGACCGCGTGGGAGACCCAGTACTTC

d_gene: TRBD1
j_gene: TRBJ2-2
v_gene: TRBV12-3/TRBV12-4
abundance: many
CDR3aa: CASSPPGQANTGELFF
CDR3nt: TGTGCCAGCAGTCCCCCGGGACAGGCGAACACCGGGGAGCTGTTTTTT

d_gene: -
j_gene: TRBJ1-1
v_gene: TRBV6-6
abundance: few
CDR3aa: CASSYNPNTEAFF
CDR3nt: TGTGCCAGCAGTTACAACCCGAACACTGAAGCTTTCTTT

d_gene: TRBD2
j_gene: TRBJ2-3
v_gene: TRBV11-2
abundance: few
CDR3aa: CASSLGGLAGDTQYF
CDR3nt: TGTGCCAGCAGCTTAGGGGGACTAGCGGGAGATACGCAGTATTTT

d_gene: -
j_gene: TRBJ1-4
v_gene: TRBV10-3
abundance: -
CDR3aa: CATVSRWGEKLFF
CDR3nt: TGTGCCACCGTGTCTAGGTGGGGAGAAAAACTGTTTTTT

d_gene: -
j_gene: TRBJ2-5
v_gene: TRBV27
abundance: few
CDR3aa: CASSSKRERGASGETQYF
CDR3nt: TGTGCCAGCAGTTCGAAAAGGGAAAGAGGGGCGTCGGGAGAGACCCAGTACTTC

d_gene: -
j_gene: TRBJ2-1
v_gene: TRBV12-3/TRBV12-4
abundance: many
CDR3aa: CASSLAPRRGLKGPRVYNEQFF
CDR3nt: TGTGCCAGCAGTTTAGCTCCACGCCGAGGGCTTAAGGGACCTAGGGTGTACAATGAGCAGTTCTTC

d_gene: -
j_gene: TRBJ2-2
v_gene: TRBV12-3/TRBV12-4
abundance: few
CDR3aa: CASSLGNIAGELFF
CDR3nt: TGTGCCAGCAGTTTGGGCAACATCGCCGGGGAGCTGTTTTTT